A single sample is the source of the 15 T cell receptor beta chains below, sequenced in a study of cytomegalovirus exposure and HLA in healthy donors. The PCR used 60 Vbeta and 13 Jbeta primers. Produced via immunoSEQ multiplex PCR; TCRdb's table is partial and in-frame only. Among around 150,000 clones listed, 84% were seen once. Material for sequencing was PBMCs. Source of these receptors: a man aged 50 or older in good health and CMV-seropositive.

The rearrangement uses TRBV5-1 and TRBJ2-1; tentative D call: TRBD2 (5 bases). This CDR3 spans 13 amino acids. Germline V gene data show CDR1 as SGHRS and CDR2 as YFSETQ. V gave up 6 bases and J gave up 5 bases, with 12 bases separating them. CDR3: CASNSLADNEQFF. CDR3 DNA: TGCGCCAGCAACTCCCTAGCCGACAATGAGCAGTTCTTC.

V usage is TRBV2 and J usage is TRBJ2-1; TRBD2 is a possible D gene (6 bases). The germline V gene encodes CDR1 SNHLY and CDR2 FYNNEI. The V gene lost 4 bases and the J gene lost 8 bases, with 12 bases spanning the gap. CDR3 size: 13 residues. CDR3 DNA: TGTGCCAGCAGTGGCCGACTAGGTGATGAGCAGTTCTTC. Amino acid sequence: CASSGRLGDEQFF.

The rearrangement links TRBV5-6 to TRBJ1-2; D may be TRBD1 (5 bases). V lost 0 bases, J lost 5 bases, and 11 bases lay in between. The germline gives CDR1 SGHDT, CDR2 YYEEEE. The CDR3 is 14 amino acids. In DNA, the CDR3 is TGTGCCAGCAGCTTGGGGGGCAGTGGGTATGGCTACACCTTC. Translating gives CASSLGGSGYGYTF.

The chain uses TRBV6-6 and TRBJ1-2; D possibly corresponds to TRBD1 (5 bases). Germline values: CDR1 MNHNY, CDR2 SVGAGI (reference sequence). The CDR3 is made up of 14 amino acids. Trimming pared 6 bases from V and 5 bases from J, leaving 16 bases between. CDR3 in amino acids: CASSRQQESYGYTF. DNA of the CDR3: TGTGCCAGCAGCCGACAACAGGAATCTTATGGCTACACCTTC.

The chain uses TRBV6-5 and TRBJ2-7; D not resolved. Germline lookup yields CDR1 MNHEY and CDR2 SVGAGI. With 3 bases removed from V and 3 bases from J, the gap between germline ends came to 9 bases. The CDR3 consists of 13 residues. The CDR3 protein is CASSYTENYEQYF. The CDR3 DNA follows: TGTGCCAGCAGTTATACAGAAAACTACGAGCAGTACTTC.

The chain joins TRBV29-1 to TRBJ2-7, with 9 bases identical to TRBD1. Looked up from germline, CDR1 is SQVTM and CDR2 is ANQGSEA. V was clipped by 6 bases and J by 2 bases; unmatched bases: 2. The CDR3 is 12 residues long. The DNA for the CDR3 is TGCAGCGTAAGACAGGGGGCCTACGAGCAGTACTTC. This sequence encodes CSVRQGAYEQYF.

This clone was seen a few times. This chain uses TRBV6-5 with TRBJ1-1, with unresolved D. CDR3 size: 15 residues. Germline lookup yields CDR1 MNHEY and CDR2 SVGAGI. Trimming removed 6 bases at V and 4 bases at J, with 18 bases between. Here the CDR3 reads CASSPGLPSATEAFF. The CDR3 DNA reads TGTGCCAGCAGCCCCGGACTTCCCTCGGCCACTGAAGCTTTCTTT.

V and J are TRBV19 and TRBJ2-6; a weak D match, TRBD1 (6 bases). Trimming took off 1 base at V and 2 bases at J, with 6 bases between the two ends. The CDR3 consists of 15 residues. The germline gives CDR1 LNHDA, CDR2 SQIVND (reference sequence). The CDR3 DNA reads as TGTGCCAGTAGTATAGCAGGGGCTGGGGCCAACGTCCTGACTTTC. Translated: CASSIAGAGANVLTF.

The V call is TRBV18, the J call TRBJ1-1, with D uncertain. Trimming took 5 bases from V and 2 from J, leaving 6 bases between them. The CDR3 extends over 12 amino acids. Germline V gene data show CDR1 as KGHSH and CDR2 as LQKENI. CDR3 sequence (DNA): TGTGCCAGCTCAAGACAAAACACTGAAGCTTTCTTT. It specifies CASSRQNTEAFF.

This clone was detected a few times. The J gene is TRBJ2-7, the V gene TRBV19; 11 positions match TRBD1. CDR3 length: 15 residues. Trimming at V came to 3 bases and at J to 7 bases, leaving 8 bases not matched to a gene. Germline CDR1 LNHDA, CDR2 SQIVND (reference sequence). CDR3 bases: TGTGCCAGTAGTATCTCCGGGACAGGGGGGTTGGAGCAGTACTTC. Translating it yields CASSISGTGGLEQYF.

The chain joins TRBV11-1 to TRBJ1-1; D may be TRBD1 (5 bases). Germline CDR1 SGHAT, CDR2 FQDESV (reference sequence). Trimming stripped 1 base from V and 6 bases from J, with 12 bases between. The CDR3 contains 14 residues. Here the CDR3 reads CASSLGVTASEAFF. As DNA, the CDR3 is TGTGCCAGCAGCTTAGGTGTGACAGCTTCTGAAGCTTTCTTT.

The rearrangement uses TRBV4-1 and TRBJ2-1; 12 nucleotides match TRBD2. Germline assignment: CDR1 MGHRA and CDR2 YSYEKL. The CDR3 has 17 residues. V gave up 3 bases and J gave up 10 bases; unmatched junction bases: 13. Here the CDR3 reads CASSHQSRGLAGKEQFF. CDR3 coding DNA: TGCGCCAGCAGCCACCAATCCCGCGGACTAGCGGGAAAAGAGCAGTTCTTC.

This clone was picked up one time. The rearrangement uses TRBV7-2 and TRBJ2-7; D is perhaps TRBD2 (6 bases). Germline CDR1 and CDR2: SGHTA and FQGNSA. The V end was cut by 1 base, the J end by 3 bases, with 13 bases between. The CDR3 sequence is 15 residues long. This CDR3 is CASSLVGPGVYEQYV. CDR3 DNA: TGTGCCAGCAGCTTAGTGGGCCCGGGGGTCTACGAGCAGTACGTC.

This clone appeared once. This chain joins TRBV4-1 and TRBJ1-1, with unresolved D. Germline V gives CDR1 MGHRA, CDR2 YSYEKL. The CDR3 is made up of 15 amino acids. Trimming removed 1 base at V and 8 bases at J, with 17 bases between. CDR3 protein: CASSQGTSSPREAFF. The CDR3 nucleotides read TGCGCCAGCAGCCAAGGTACGAGTTCTCCTCGGGAAGCTTTCTTT.

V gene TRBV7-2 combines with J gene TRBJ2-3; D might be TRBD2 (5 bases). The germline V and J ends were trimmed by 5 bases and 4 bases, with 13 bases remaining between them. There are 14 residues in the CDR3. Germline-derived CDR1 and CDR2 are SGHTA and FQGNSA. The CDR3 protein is CASSHRGLSDTQYF. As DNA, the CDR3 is TGTGCCAGCAGCCATCGCGGACTTTCAGATACGCAGTATTTT.